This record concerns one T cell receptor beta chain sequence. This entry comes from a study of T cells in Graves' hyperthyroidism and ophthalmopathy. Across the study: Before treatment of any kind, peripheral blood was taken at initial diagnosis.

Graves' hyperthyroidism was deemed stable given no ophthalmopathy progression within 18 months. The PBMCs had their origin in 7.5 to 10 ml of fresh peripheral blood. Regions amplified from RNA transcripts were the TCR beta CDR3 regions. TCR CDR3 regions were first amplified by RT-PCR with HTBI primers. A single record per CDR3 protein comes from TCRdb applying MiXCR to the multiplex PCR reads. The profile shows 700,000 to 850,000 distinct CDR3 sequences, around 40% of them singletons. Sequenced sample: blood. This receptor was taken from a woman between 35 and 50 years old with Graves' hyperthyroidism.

CDR3 amino acids: CSARDGDNEQFF. The CDR3 DNA reads as TGCAGTGCTAGAGATGGAGACAATGAGCAGTTCTTC. The J gene is TRBJ2-5, the V gene TRBV20-1; D is ambiguous. The J call may be wrong; the DNA end is better matched by TRBJ2-1. Germline CDR1 is DFQATT and CDR2 is SNEGSKA (reference sequence). This CDR3 is 12 amino acids long.